These T cell receptor beta chains were read from a single sample in a study of blood T cells in healthy people across ages. TCRdb re-called the 5' RACE reads with MiXCR, one entry per CDR3 protein. The data show fewer than 750,000 distinct CDR3 sequences, with over 40% seen just once and about 14% held by the top ten. Sample: blood. The receptors originated from a woman older than 75 in good health. Both conserved end residues are part of each CDR3. D genes are given only for firm matches.

j_call d_call v_call cdr3_aa
TRBJ2-7 . TRBV5-5 CASSLSPDGLYEQYF
TRBJ2-2 . TRBV30 CAWRHQGTGELFF
TRBJ2-2 TRBD2 TRBV11-2 CASGGRAHTGELFF
TRBJ1-4 TRBD1 TRBV14 CASNRDRNEKLFF
TRBJ2-1 . TRBV20-1 CSAETTLLGNEQFF
TRBJ1-6 TRBD1 TRBV2 CASRGTGGRNSPLHF
TRBJ2-2 . TRBV12-3/TRBV12-4 CASSAGELFF
TRBJ1-2 . TRBV6-6 CASSYGGSDYGYTF
TRBJ2-4 TRBD1 TRBV7-2 CASSTGTGENIQYF
TRBJ1-5 . TRBV12-3/TRBV12-4 CASSPDAGHPYQPQHF
TRBJ2-3 TRBD2 TRBV12-3/TRBV12-4 CASSFLSGSKTDTQYF
TRBJ2-7 TRBD1 TRBV12-3/TRBV12-4 CASSSGTGREQYF
TRBJ2-5 . TRBV6-5 CASSYSQGGNEQYF
TRBJ2-7 . TRBV27 CASSLLGGSYEQYF
TRBJ2-3 TRBD2 TRBV4-2 CASSQPTSGGGTDTQYF
TRBJ1-2 TRBD1 TRBV18 CASSPDRTGGYGYTF
TRBJ2-1 TRBD2 TRBV20-1 CSALVLAGDYNEQFF
TRBJ2-3 . TRBV25-1 CASSESPRFTDTQYF
TRBJ1-1 TRBD1 TRBV3-1 CASSTNRDRGTEAFF
TRBJ1-6 TRBD1 TRBV20-1 CSAPRQGIRALHF
TRBJ1-4 . TRBV6-6 CASSYIINEKPFF
TRBJ2-3 . TRBV10-3 CAISGQDRTDTQYF
TRBJ1-2 . TRBV7-2 CASSLDFGAYGYTF
TRBJ2-7 . TRBV20-1 CSAGGGGYEQYF
TRBJ2-1 . TRBV7-3 CASSLVGPSDEQFF
TRBJ2-1 TRBD2 TRBV7-3 CASSSPGLATHEQFF
TRBJ2-1 . TRBV7-2 CASRPTGGSYNEQFF
TRBJ2-5 . TRBV27 CASSGRWQETQYF
TRBJ2-1 . TRBV20-1 CSATTGTQSSYNEQFF
TRBJ2-7 TRBD2 TRBV28 CASSFSKSGSWSYEQYF
TRBJ2-4 TRBD1 TRBV28 CASSPGQVGAKNIQYF
TRBJ2-2 . TRBV27 CATSRGQAGTGELFF
TRBJ2-3 . TRBV5-1 CASSLDHQFTDTQYF
TRBJ2-4 . TRBV27 CASSLAANIQYF
TRBJ2-7 . TRBV29-1 CSVGPGHEQYF
TRBJ1-2 TRBD1 TRBV7-2 CASSRTGPNYGYTF
TRBJ2-3 . TRBV29-1 CSVSGRGTDTQYF
TRBJ2-5 . TRBV5-1 CASSLDSLEQYF